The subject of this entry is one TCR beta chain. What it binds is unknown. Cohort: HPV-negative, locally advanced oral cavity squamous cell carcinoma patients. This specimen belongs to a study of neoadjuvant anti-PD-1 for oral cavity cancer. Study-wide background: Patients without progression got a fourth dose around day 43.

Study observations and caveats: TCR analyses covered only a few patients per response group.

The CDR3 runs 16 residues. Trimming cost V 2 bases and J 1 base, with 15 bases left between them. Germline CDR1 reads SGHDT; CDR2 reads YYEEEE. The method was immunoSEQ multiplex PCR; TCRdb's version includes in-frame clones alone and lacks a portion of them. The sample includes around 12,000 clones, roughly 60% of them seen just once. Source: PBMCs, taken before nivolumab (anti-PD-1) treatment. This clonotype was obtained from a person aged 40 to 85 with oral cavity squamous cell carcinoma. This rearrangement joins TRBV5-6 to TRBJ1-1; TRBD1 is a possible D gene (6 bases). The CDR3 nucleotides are TGTGCCAGCAGCTTTGGGGCGGGGGGCAGGAACACTGAAGCTTTCTTT. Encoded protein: CASSFGAGGRNTEAFF.